The 22 T cell receptor beta chains below were found in one sample sequenced in a study of cytomegalovirus exposure and HLA in healthy donors. With 60 Vbeta and 13 Jbeta primers, the PCR was carried out. The protocol was immunoSEQ multiplex PCR, while the TCRdb copy is restricted to in-frame clones and leaves out a portion. The sample comprises roughly 120,000 clones, around 77% of which are singletons, and roughly 4.5% rests with the top ten. Sequenced material: PBMCs. These receptors were taken from a man between 45 and 60 years old in good health and CMV-seropositive.

The chain has TRBV9 and TRBJ2-1; 9 bases are a match to TRBD2. Germline CDR1 SGDLS, CDR2 YYNGEE. The CDR3 is 18 residues long. V was pared by 0 bases and J by 2 bases, with 9 bases of the junction left unmatched. CDR3 region: CASSVGLAGTPPYNEQFF. The CDR3 DNA follows: TGTGCCAGCAGCGTAGGGCTAGCGGGAACGCCCCCCTACAATGAGCAGTTCTTC.

This rearrangement joins TRBV7-2 to TRBJ2-5; D is unclear. Trimming removed 1 base from V and 5 bases from J, with 8 bases in between. Germline CDR1 is SGHTA and CDR2 is FQGNSA. This CDR3 contains 13 residues. The CDR3 DNA sequence: TGTGCCAGCAGCTTAGGTCTCTCCGAGACCCAGTACTTC. This translates into CASSLGLSETQYF.

The count of this clone is one. The chain links TRBV30 to TRBJ1-6, with 8 bases aligning to TRBD1. The germline V gene has CDR1 GTSNPN and CDR2 SVGIG (reference sequence). The CDR3 length is 14 residues. J lost 9 bases, V lost 4 bases, and 8 bases had no gene match. CDR3 sequence: CAWTPQGDGSPLHF. The CDR3 DNA sequence: TGTGCCTGGACTCCACAGGGGGATGGTTCACCCCTCCACTTT.

This clone was counted a single time. V is TRBV6-5 and J is TRBJ1-1; 7 bases are shared with TRBD1. Trimming removed 5 bases from V and 3 bases from J; junction bases left unmatched: 3. CDR1 and CDR2 (germline): MNHEY, SVGAGI. CDR3 length: 13 amino acids. The CDR3 nucleotides are TGTGCCAGCAGTCCGGGACAGTACACTGAAGCTTTCTTT. Its translation: CASSPGQYTEAFF.

The rearrangement joins TRBV2 to TRBJ1-1; 8 nucleotides line up with TRBD1. The V segment lost 7 bases and the J segment 1 base; nucleotides outside the gene matches: 8. This CDR3 is 15 amino acids long. The germline gives CDR1 SNHLY, CDR2 FYNNEI. In DNA form, the CDR3 reads TGTGCCAGCACCCGAGAGGGGACAGGGAACACTGAAGCTTTCTTT. This codes for CASTREGTGNTEAFF.

The chain employs TRBV2 and TRBJ1-1; TRBD1 aligns across 8 bases. The germline V gene has CDR1 SNHLY and CDR2 FYNNEI. This CDR3 comprises 14 residues. The J segment lost 1 base and the V segment lost 4 bases, leaving 2 bases of the junction unmatched. The CDR3 DNA sequence: TGTGCCAGCAGTGTACAGGGGGGGAACACTGAAGCTTTCTTT. Translated, it gives CASSVQGGNTEAFF.

The chain carries TRBV6-5 and TRBJ2-4, with D uncertain. Looked up from germline, CDR1 is MNHEY and CDR2 is SVGAGI. This CDR3 region has 11 residues. The V and J ends lost 5 bases and 7 bases respectively, with 6 bases between them. The CDR3 nucleotides read TGTGCCAGCAGTAGTCGGAACATTCAGTACTTC. This codes for CASSSRNIQYF.

Concerning this clone itself: The same CDR3 also results from other DNA sequences found in this sample. The chain carries TRBV5-6 and TRBJ1-6; D gene ambiguous. Germline V gene data show CDR1 as SGHDT and CDR2 as YYEEEE. V was trimmed by 0 bases and J by 9 bases, leaving 7 bases between them. This CDR3 is built from 13 residues. CDR3 coding DNA: TGTGCCAGCAGCTTGGGGCGGGTTTCACCCCTCCACTTT. Residues: CASSLGRVSPLHF.

The chain joins TRBV2 to TRBJ2-1; TRBD2 matches at 9 bases. J was trimmed by 9 bases and V by 6 bases; bases with no gene match: 12. The length of the CDR3 is 15 residues. CDR1 and CDR2 from the germline V gene are SNHLY and FYNNEI. Here the CDR3 DNA reads TGTGCCAGCAGCGGATCATCGACTAGCGGCGGTGAGCAGTTCTTC. Its translation: CASSGSSTSGGEQFF.

The chain couples TRBV18 to TRBJ1-3; 8 bases are shared with TRBD1. The trim removed 4 bases at V and 4 bases at J, leaving 6 bases unmatched. Germline V lookup: CDR1 KGHSH, CDR2 LQKENI. The CDR3 is made up of 15 amino acids. As DNA, the CDR3 is TGTGCCAGCTCACGGGGACAGGTATACGGAAACACCATATATTTT. Translated, it gives CASSRGQVYGNTIYF.

The genes are TRBV9 and TRBJ1-1; a possible D gene is TRBD1 (6 bases). The CDR3 extends over 16 amino acids. Germline V gene sequence: CDR1 SGDLS, CDR2 YYNGEE. V was cut by 6 bases and J by 2 bases, with 20 bases left in between. For the CDR3, the DNA is TGTGCCAGCACCCCCGGGGGGACACTCATTAACACTGAAGCTTTCTTT. Its protein product is CASTPGGTLINTEAFF.

The rearrangement uses TRBV7-2 and TRBJ2-3, with 7 bases fitting TRBD1. CDR3 size: 15 residues. Germline CDR1 reads SGHTA; CDR2 reads FQGNSA. The ends lost 5 bases at V and 3 bases at J; junction bases unmatched: 8. CDR3 sequence: CASSNRQGGTDTQYF. The CDR3 nucleotides read TGTGCCAGCAGCAACCGACAGGGCGGGACAGATACGCAGTATTTT. Drawing the rest from reference TRBV7-2 and TRBJ2-3, the complete variable domain is GAGVSQSPSNKVTEKGKDVELRCDPISGHTALYWYRQSLGQGLEFLIYFQGNSAPDKSGLPSDRFSAERTGGSVSTLTIQRTQQEDSAVYLCASSNRQGGTDTQYFGPGTRLTVL.

The rearrangement links TRBV6-1 to TRBJ1-5, with TRBD1 matching 7 bases. This CDR3 has 15 residues. CDR1 and CDR2 from the germline V gene are MNHNS and SASEGT. Unmatched junction bases numbered 5, after V lost 0 bases and J lost 6 bases. The CDR3 loop reads CASSEARQGRQPQHF. CDR3 DNA sequence: TGTGCCAGCAGTGAAGCTCGACAGGGTCGTCAGCCCCAGCATTTT.

This chain links TRBV5-4 with TRBJ1-2, with D maybe TRBD1 (6 bases). Germline-derived CDR1 and CDR2 are SGHNT and YYREEE (reference sequence). The CDR3 spans 14 residues. Between the trimmed V and J ends, which lost 4 bases and 4 bases, there was a span of 14 bases. The CDR3 nucleotides read TGTGCCAGCAGCGGGCTGGGGGCCATCTATGGCTACACCTTC. This codes for CASSGLGAIYGYTF.

This clone was found a few times. This chain uses TRBV7-2 with TRBJ1-2; D possibly corresponds to TRBD1 (5 bases). CDR1 and CDR2 from the germline V gene are SGHTA and FQGNSA. Trimming removed 4 bases at V and 14 bases at J, with 26 bases between. This CDR3 is built from 15 residues. The CDR3 reads CASSSSAGRSTIETF. The CDR3 DNA sequence: TGTGCCAGCAGCTCGTCTGCGGGACGGTCAACGATAGAGACCTTC.

The genes are TRBV6-1 and TRBJ2-7; D gene uncertain. Trimming removed 3 bases from V and 5 bases from J, with 14 bases in between. CDR1 MNHNS and CDR2 SASEGT come from the germline V gene. CDR3 size: 14 residues. CDR3 amino acids: CASSDHLSPHEQYF. In DNA, the CDR3 is TGTGCCAGCAGTGACCACCTATCCCCCCACGAGCAGTACTTC.

The gene calls are TRBV7-9 and TRBJ1-4; no definite D call. This CDR3 contains 13 residues. Germline-derived CDR1 and CDR2 are SEHNR and FQNEAQ (reference sequence). V gave up 3 bases and J gave up 1 base, with 3 bases separating them. The CDR3 coding sequence is TGTGCCAGCAGCTTGAGAACTAATGAAAAACTGTTTTTT. This gives the protein CASSLRTNEKLFF. Full variable domain (remainder filled in from reference TRBV7-9 and TRBJ1-4): DTGVSQNPRHKITKRGQNVTFRCDPISEHNRLYWYRQTLGQGPEFLTYFQNEAQLEKSRLLSDRFSAERPKGSFSTLEIQRTEQGDSAMYLCASSLRTNEKLFFGSGTQLSVL.

The chain joins TRBV2 to TRBJ2-5; TRBD2 matches at 11 bases. From germline, CDR1 is SNHLY and CDR2 FYNNEI. The V gene end was trimmed by 5 bases and the J gene end by 5 bases; junction bases not matched to a gene: 13. This CDR3 has 17 amino acids. The CDR3, as DNA: TGTGCCAGCAGTAGGAGTAGCGGGGGGGGTTGGCGGGAGACCCAGTACTTC. As protein: CASSRSSGGGWRETQYF.

The chain links TRBV19 to TRBJ1-1; D unresolved. Germline V gene sequence: CDR1 LNHDA, CDR2 SQIVND (reference sequence). V lost 7 bases to trimming and J lost 2 bases, with 11 bases between them. The CDR3 runs 13 residues. CDR3 nucleotide sequence: TGTGCCAGTACTCGAGGGAGTAACACTGAAGCTTTCTTT. This sequence encodes CASTRGSNTEAFF.

This clone has a handful of counts. The genes are TRBV19 and TRBJ1-4, with a tentative D call TRBD1 (6 bases). Germline V gene sequence: CDR1 LNHDA, CDR2 SQIVND (reference sequence). Trimming cost V 2 bases and J 8 bases, with 15 bases left between them. This CDR3 contains 15 residues. The CDR3, as DNA: TGTGCCAGTAGTATAATGGGACACCAGGGGGAAAAACTGTTTTTT. This sequence encodes CASSIMGHQGEKLFF.

Only a few counts were recorded for this clone. The rearrangement links TRBV19 to TRBJ2-5, with D perhaps matching TRBD2 (5 bases). In germline, CDR1 is LNHDA, CDR2 SQIVND (reference sequence). There are 14 residues in the CDR3. V lost 7 bases and J 4 bases, leaving 16 bases between the germline ends. The DNA for the CDR3 is TGTGCCAGTAAAGGGCAAAATGGAGGAGAGACCCAGTACTTC. Protein: CASKGQNGGETQYF.

The chain links TRBV7-2 to TRBJ1-4; TRBD1 matches 8 bases. Germline loops: CDR1 SGHTA, CDR2 FQGNSA. J lost 4 bases, V lost 3 bases, and 7 bases had no gene match. The CDR3 has 16 amino acids. CDR3 in amino acids: CASSLVGGQVNEKLFF. The CDR3 nucleotides are TGTGCCAGCAGCTTGGTTGGGGGACAGGTTAATGAAAAACTGTTTTTT.